This TCR beta chain was sequenced for a study of breast tumors, draining lymph nodes, adjacent tissues (dated by TCRdb to the mid-2010s). About the investigation overall: The study compared TCR beta repertoires across tumor, adjacent nontumor tissue and axillary lymph nodes from breast cancer patients. In human breast cancer, the study set out to evaluate how tumor, surrounding tissue and draining lymph node repertoires relate to one another and whether T cells may move between these sites.

Concerning this clonotype itself: It lacks a known antigen. No base quality values were provided; no much bigger clone lies one nucleotide off.

General conclusions and limits of the study: T-cell repertoire diversity in tumors was found to be lower than in lymph nodes but higher than in nontumor tissue, and preferential V and J gene usage was observed. The data were considered consistent with the idea that most tumor T cells come from the lymph node and then expand in tumor tissue. The study presented the conclusion that tumor T cells originate in lymph nodes as consistent with a hypothesis, not as something directly demonstrated. Tumor and nontumor tissue repertoires were significantly more similar in luminal-like than in basal-like breast cancer.

Lymph node samples were obtained from the axillary draining lymph nodes of breast cancer patients. TCRdb names Illumina HiSeq 2000 as the instrument used. TCR beta chain libraries were generated by multiplex PCR amplification. High-throughput sequencing was used to analyze the amplified TCR beta chain products. TCRdb cleaned the public reads at Q25 with fastp, built clones with MiXCR and kept in-frame beta chains. A single entry per CDR3 protein holds the most common genes and DNA from its merged rows. In all, the sample holds hundreds of thousands of distinct CDR3 sequences, and approximately 29% of those were seen once. The top ten clonotypes cover more than 1.3% of the sample. V is clipped by 5 bases and J by 7 bases, and the sequence between their germline boundaries is 15 bases long. Based on the germline V gene, the CDR1 and CDR2 sequences are SGHTA and FQGNSA. Measured from the cysteine to the phenylalanine, the CDR3 is 14 residues long. Only the CDR3 region is kept as DNA, spanning 42 bases read in frame from base 1.

Sequenced input: axillary lymph node tissue. This receptor was obtained from a female donor with breast cancer. Some clones in this sample may be carry-over from other donors' samples. Here the chain combines TRBV7-2 and TRBJ1-5; the D gene cannot be named for sure. The nucleotide sequence reads as follows: TGTGCCAGCAGCGCTACCTTAGCGGGGCAGCCCCAGCATTTT. It codes for CASSATLAGQPQHF.